The 18 T cell receptor beta chains in this list originate from one sample, sequenced in a study of cytomegalovirus exposure and HLA in healthy donors. The PCR made use of 60 Vbeta and 13 Jbeta primers. Using immunoSEQ multiplex PCR, the repertoire was profiled, and TCRdb retains in-frame clones only, with some absent. The sample has 200,000 or so clones, over 60% seen once. The sample was PBMCs. These receptor sequences come from a man aged 18 to 30 in good health and CMV-seronegative.

The chain links TRBV2 to TRBJ1-5; D is undetermined. The germline gives CDR1 SNHLY, CDR2 FYNNEI. V lost 10 bases to trimming and J lost 0 bases, with 22 bases between them. The CDR3 length is 17 residues. CDR3 DNA sequence: TGTGCCACCGACGGGGATCGGAGAGGTGGTAGCAATCAGCCCCAGCATTTT. It is translated as CATDGDRRGGSNQPQHF.

Notes on this clone: At the DNA level, this CDR3 is encoded by other sequences in the same sample as well. The chain is built from TRBV29-1 and TRBJ2-3, with 8 bases aligning to TRBD1. The V segment lost 4 bases and the J segment 0 bases; nucleotides outside the gene matches: 0. Germline lookup yields CDR1 SQVTM and CDR2 ANQGSEA. The CDR3 runs to 13 residues. CDR3 bases: TGCAGCGTTGGGACAGGGAGCACAGATACGCAGTATTTT. It encodes CSVGTGSTDTQYF.

The V call is TRBV5-1, the J call TRBJ2-5, with 7 bases matching TRBD2. The CDR3 consists of 16 residues. V shed 1 base and J 0 bases; nucleotides not matched to a gene: 6. Germline V gene data show CDR1 as SGHRS and CDR2 as YFSETQ. CDR3 sequence reads: CASSLYASGYQETQYF. CDR3 nucleotides: TGCGCCAGCAGCTTGTACGCTAGCGGATACCAAGAGACCCAGTACTTC.

CDR3 nucleotide sequence: TGCAGCGCCGGGACAAACAATCAGCCCCAGCATTTT. This translates into CSAGTNNQPQHF. V and J are TRBV29-1 and TRBJ1-5, with a weak D call TRBD1 (6 bases). The V end was cut by 7 bases, the J end by 3 bases, with 10 bases between. Germline assignment: CDR1 SQVTM and CDR2 ANQGSEA. The CDR3 is made up of 12 amino acids.

Here the CDR3 DNA reads TGTGCCAGCAGTTACTCTGCCCAGGGGGCAAAAGAGCAGTACTTC. Protein sequence: CASSYSAQGAKEQYF. The chain employs TRBV6-5 and TRBJ2-7; 8 positions match TRBD1. The J segment lost 7 bases and the V segment lost 0 bases, leaving 8 bases of the junction unmatched. This CDR3 comprises 15 residues. Germline CDR1 is MNHEY and CDR2 is SVGAGI.

The rearrangement joins TRBV11-2 to TRBJ2-3; TRBD2 is a possible D gene (5 bases). In germline, CDR1 is SGHAT, CDR2 FQNNGV. Trimming pared 3 bases from V and 4 bases from J, leaving 11 bases between. The CDR3 spans 14 residues. Written as DNA, the CDR3 is TGTGCCAGCAGCTTTGAGGGCTTCGCAGATACGCAGTATTTT. It encodes CASSFEGFADTQYF.

This chain uses TRBV2 with TRBJ2-5; D is unclear. Looked up from germline, CDR1 is SNHLY and CDR2 is FYNNEI. The CDR3 is 14 amino acids. V was clipped by 6 bases and J by 4 bases, with 15 bases between them. The CDR3 nucleotides read TGTGCCAGCAGGAAGTGGCTAGGTCGAGAGACCCAGTACTTC. This gives the protein CASRKWLGRETQYF.

The gene calls are TRBV11-2 and TRBJ2-5, with D maybe TRBD2 (6 bases). Deletions cut 5 bases from V and 4 bases from J, with 17 bases between. The CDR3 consists of 15 residues. CDR1 SGHAT and CDR2 FQNNGV come from the germline V gene. The CDR3 here is CASSQWGDLRETQYF. In DNA form, the CDR3 reads TGTGCCAGCAGCCAGTGGGGGGACCTGAGAGAGACCCAGTACTTC.

This chain connects TRBV5-1 to TRBJ2-7, with 7 bases fitting TRBD1. CDR3 length: 18 residues. V shed 1 base and J 2 bases; nucleotides not matched to a gene: 15. The germline V gene encodes CDR1 SGHRS and CDR2 YFSETQ. CDR3 DNA: TGCGCCAGCAGCTTGAGGGGAAAACAGGGGAGTGTCCCCTACGAGCAGTACTTC. Translated: CASSLRGKQGSVPYEQYF.

This chain connects TRBV30 to TRBJ1-6; 8 positions match TRBD1. V trimming: 3 bases; J trimming: 14 bases; junction bases outside the gene matches: 9. The CDR3 spans 13 residues. Germline CDR1 and CDR2: GTSNPN and SVGIG (reference sequence). CDR3 loop: CAWRPQGARTLHF. The CDR3 nucleotides read TGTGCCTGGAGACCGCAGGGGGCTAGGACCCTCCACTTT.

This chain joins TRBV27 and TRBJ2-2; perhaps TRBD1 as D (5 bases). Germline CDR1 reads MNHEY; CDR2 reads SMNVEV (reference sequence). This CDR3 is built from 15 residues. Trimming cost V 1 base and J 5 bases, with 11 bases left between them. The CDR3 DNA is TGTGCCAGCAGTTTATTTCAGGGTGGGACCGGGGAGCTGTTTTTT. Translating gives CASSLFQGGTGELFF.

This rearrangement joins TRBV9 to TRBJ1-3; maybe TRBD1 (5 bases). V was trimmed by 2 bases and J by 0 bases, leaving 9 bases between them. CDR1 is SGDLS, CDR2 YYNGEE, per germline. The CDR3 is made up of 15 amino acids. This chain's CDR3 is CASSVGQYSGNTIYF. The CDR3 region has the DNA TGTGCCAGCAGCGTGGGGCAGTACTCTGGAAACACCATATATTTT.

This clone was picked up a small number of times. V gene TRBV7-9 combines with J gene TRBJ2-3, with 12 positions matching TRBD2. The CDR3 runs 17 residues. J gave up 2 bases and V 6 bases, and 9 bases lay outside the gene matches. Germline V gene lookup returns CDR1 SEHNR and CDR2 FQNEAQ (reference sequence). CDR3 nucleotide sequence: TGTGCCAGCAGTACATCTAGCGGGAGGGTCTACACAGATACGCAGTATTTT. It yields the protein CASSTSSGRVYTDTQYF.

This clone has only a few counts. The V gene is TRBV18, the J gene TRBJ2-7; a possible D gene is TRBD1 (6 bases). The germline V gene encodes CDR1 KGHSH and CDR2 LQKENI. Trimming took off 0 bases at V and 2 bases at J, with 8 bases between the two ends. The CDR3 totals 14 residues. DNA for the CDR3: TGTGCCAGCTCACCACCTTCAGGGGCCTACGAGCAGTACTTC. Residues: CASSPPSGAYEQYF.

In its sample, this clone was seen once. The rearrangement joins TRBV5-1 to TRBJ2-7, with a possible D match to TRBD1 (6 bases). The CDR3 consists of 13 residues. V shed 4 bases and J shed 6 bases, with 14 bases lying between them. The germline CDR1 and CDR2 sequences are SGHRS and YFSETQ. The CDR3 sequence is CASSLVGGREQYF. For the CDR3, the DNA is TGCGCCAGCAGCCTGGTAGGGGGTCGCGAGCAGTACTTC.

The V call is TRBV7-9, the J call TRBJ2-7; 12 bases are shared with TRBD2. The CDR3 contains 13 residues. In germline, CDR1 is SEHNR, CDR2 FQNEAQ (reference sequence). Unmatched junction bases numbered 6, after V lost 6 bases and J lost 9 bases. The chain's CDR3 is CASSLTSGSGQYF. The CDR3 DNA sequence: TGTGCCAGCAGTTTGACTAGCGGGAGCGGGCAGTACTTC.

J is TRBJ2-2 and V is TRBV9, with 10 bases aligning to TRBD2. The CDR3 is made up of 19 amino acids. V lost 0 bases, J lost 4 bases, and 12 bases stayed unmatched. Germline loops: CDR1 SGDLS, CDR2 YYNGEE. Written as DNA, the CDR3 is TGTGCCAGCAGCGTAGGGCTACTGGCTAGCGGGAGAGGCACCGGGGAGCTGTTTTTT. Translated: CASSVGLLASGRGTGELFF.

This chain links TRBV6-1 with TRBJ1-4; D not resolved. Germline V gives CDR1 MNHNS, CDR2 SASEGT. V was trimmed by 6 bases and J by 6 bases, leaving 14 bases between them. The CDR3 length is 14 residues. CDR3 protein: CASSPVRLDEKLFF. CDR3 in DNA: TGTGCCAGCAGCCCGGTTAGATTAGATGAAAAACTGTTTTTT.